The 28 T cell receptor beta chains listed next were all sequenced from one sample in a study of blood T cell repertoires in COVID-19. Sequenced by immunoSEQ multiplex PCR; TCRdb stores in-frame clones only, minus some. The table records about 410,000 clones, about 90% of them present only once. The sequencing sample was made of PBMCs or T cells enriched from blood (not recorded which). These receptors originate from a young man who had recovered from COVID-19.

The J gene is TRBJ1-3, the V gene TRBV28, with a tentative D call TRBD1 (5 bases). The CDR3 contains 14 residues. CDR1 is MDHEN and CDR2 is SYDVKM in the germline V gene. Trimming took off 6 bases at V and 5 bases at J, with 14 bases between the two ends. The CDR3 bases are TGTGCCAGCAGCTCCGGGACTCTAAGAAACACCATATATTTT. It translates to CASSSGTLRNTIYF.

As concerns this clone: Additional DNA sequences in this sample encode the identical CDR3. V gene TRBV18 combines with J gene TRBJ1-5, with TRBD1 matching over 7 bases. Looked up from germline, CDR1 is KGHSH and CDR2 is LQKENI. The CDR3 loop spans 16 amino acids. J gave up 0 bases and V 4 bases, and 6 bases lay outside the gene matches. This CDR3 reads CASSLSTGNSNQPQHF. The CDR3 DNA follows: TGTGCCAGCTCACTATCGACAGGGAATAGCAATCAGCCCCAGCATTTT. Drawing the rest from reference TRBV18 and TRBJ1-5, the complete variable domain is NAGVMQNPRHLVRRRGQEARLRCSPMKGHSHVYWYRQLPEEGLKFMVYLQKENIIDESGMPKERFSAEFPKEGPSILRIQQVVRGDSAAYFCASSLSTGNSNQPQHFGDGTRLSIL.

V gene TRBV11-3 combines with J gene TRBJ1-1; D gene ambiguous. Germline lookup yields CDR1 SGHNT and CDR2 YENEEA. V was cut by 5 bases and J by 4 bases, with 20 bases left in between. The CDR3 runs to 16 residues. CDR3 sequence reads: CASSPTPALRSTEAFF. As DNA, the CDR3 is TGTGCCAGCAGCCCCACACCAGCGCTTAGGAGCACTGAAGCTTTCTTT. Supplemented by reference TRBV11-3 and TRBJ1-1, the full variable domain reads EAGVVQSPRYKIIEKKQPVAFWCNPISGHNTLYWYLQNLGQGPELLIRYENEEAVDDSQLPKDRFSAERLKGVDSTLKIQPAELGDSAVYLCASSPTPALRSTEAFFGQGTRLTVV.

The CDR3 DNA is TGTGCCAGCACCACCGGGACAGACAATGAAAAACTGTTTTTT. This translates into CASTTGTDNEKLFF. The rearrangement uses TRBV6-5 and TRBJ1-4; 7 nucleotides align to TRBD1. The CDR3 is 14 amino acids. CDR1 is MNHEY and CDR2 is SVGAGI in the germline V gene. With V trimmed by 7 bases and J by 5 bases, 7 bases remained unmatched.

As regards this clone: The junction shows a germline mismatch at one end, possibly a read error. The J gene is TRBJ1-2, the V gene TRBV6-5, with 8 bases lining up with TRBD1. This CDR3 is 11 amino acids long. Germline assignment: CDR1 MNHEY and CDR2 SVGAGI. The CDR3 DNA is TGTGCCAGCAGTCGAGACAGGGGCCTCTACTTC. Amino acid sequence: CASSRDRGLYF.

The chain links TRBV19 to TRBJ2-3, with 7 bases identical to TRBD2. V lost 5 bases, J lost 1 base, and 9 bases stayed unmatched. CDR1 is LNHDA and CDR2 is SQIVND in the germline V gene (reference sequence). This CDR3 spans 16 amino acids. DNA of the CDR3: TGTGCCAGTAGTCGGCGGGAGCATCCACGCACAGATACGCAGTATTTT. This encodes CASSRREHPRTDTQYF.

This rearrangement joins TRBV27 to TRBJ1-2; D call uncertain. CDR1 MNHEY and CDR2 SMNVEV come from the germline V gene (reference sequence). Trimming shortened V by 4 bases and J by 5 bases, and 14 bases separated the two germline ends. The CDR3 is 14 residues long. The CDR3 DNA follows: TGTGCCAGCAGTTCTTCCCCGCGGGGATATGGCTACACCTTC. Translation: CASSSSPRGYGYTF.

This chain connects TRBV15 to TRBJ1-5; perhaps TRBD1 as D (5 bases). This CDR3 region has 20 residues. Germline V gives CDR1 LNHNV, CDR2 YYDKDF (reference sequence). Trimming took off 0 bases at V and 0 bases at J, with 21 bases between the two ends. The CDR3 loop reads CATSRDPPLRQRYSNQPQHF. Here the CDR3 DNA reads TGTGCCACCAGCAGAGATCCCCCCCTTAGACAGAGATATAGCAATCAGCCCCAGCATTTT.

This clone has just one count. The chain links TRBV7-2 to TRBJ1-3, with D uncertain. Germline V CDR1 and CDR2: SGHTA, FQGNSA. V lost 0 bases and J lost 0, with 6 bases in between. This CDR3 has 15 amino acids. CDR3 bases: TGTGCCAGCAGCTTAGCGGTGGCCTCTGGAAACACCATATATTTT. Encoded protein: CASSLAVASGNTIYF.

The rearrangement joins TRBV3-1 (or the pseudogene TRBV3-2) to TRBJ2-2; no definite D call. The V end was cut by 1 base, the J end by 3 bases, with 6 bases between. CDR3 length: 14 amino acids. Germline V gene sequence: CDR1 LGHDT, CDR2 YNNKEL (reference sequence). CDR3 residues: CASSQVLYTGELFF. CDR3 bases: TGTGCCAGCAGCCAAGTTCTGTACACCGGGGAGCTGTTTTTT.

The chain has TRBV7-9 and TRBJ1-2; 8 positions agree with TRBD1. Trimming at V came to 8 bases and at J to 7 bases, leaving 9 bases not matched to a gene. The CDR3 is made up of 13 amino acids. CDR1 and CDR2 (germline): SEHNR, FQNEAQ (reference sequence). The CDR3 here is CASDKTGVGGYTF. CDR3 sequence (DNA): TGTGCCAGCGACAAGACAGGGGTTGGTGGCTACACCTTC. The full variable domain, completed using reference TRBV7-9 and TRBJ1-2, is DTGVSQNPRHKITKRGQNVTFRCDPISEHNRLYWYRQTLGQGPEFLTYFQNEAQLEKSRLLSDRFSAERPKGSFSTLEIQRTEQGDSAMYLCASDKTGVGGYTFGSGTRLTVV.

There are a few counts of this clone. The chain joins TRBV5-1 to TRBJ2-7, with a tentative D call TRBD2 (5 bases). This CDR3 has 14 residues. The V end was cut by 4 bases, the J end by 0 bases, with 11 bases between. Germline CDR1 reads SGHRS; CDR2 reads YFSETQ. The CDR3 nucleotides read TGCGCCAGCAGCGCGAGCCGGGACTCCTACGAGCAGTACTTC. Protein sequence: CASSASRDSYEQYF.

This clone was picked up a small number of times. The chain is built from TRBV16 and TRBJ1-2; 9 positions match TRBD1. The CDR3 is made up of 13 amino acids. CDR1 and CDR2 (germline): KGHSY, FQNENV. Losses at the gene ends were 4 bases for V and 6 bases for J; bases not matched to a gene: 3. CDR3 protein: CASSPQGANGYTF. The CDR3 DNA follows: TGTGCCAGCAGCCCACAGGGGGCGAATGGCTACACCTTC.

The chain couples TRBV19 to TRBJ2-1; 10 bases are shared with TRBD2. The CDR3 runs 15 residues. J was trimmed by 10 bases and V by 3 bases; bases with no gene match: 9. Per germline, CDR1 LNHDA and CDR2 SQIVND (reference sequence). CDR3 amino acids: CASSIPPSGRGEQFF. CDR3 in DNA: TGTGCCAGTAGTATCCCCCCTAGCGGGAGAGGCGAGCAGTTCTTC.

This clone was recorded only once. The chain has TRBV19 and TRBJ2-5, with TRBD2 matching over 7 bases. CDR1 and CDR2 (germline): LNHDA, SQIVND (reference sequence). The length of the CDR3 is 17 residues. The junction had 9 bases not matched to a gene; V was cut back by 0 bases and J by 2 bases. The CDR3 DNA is TGTGCCAGTAGTATAGACCGGCCCGGGGGACTACAAGAGACCCAGTACTTC. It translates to CASSIDRPGGLQETQYF.

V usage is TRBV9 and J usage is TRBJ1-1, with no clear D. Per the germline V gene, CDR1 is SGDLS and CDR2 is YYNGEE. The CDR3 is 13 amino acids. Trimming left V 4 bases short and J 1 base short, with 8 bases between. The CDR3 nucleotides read TGTGCCAGCAGCCAATCAGGGAACACTGAAGCTTTCTTT. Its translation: CASSQSGNTEAFF.

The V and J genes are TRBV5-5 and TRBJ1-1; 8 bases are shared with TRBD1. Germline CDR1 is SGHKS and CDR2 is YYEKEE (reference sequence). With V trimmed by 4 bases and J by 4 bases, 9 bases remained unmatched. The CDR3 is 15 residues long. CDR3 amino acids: CASSDDRGKGTEAFF. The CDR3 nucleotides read TGTGCCAGCAGCGACGACAGGGGAAAGGGCACTGAAGCTTTCTTT.

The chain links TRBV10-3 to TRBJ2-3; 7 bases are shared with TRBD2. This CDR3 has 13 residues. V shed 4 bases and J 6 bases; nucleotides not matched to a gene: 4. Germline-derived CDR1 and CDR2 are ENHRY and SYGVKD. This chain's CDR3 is CAISVAGVDTQYF. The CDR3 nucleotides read TGTGCCATCAGTGTTGCGGGAGTGGATACGCAGTATTTT.

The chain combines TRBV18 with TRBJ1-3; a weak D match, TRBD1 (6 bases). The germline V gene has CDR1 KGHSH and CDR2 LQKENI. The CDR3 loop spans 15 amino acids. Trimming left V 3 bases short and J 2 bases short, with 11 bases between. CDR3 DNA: TGTGCCAGCTCACCCCCGGGGGGCACTGGAAACACCATATATTTT. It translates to CASSPPGGTGNTIYF.

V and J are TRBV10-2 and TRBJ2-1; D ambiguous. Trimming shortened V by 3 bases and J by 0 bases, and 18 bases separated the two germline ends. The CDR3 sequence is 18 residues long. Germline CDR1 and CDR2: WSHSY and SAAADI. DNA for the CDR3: TGCGCCAGCAGTGAACGGTTTGAGGTTCCGAGCTCCTACAATGAGCAGTTCTTC. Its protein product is CASSERFEVPSSYNEQFF.

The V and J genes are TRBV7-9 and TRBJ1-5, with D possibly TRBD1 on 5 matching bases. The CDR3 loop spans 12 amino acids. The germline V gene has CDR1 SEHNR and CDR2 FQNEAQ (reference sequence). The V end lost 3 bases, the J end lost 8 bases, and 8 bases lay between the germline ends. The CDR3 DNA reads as TGTGCCAGCAGCTTGTTAGGGGAGCCCCAGCATTTT. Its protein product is CASSLLGEPQHF. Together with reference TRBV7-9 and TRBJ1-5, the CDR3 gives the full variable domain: DTGVSQNPRHKITKRGQNVTFRCDPISEHNRLYWYRQTLGQGPEFLTYFQNEAQLEKSRLLSDRFSAERPKGSFSTLEIQRTEQGDSAMYLCASSLLGEPQHFGDGTRLSIL.

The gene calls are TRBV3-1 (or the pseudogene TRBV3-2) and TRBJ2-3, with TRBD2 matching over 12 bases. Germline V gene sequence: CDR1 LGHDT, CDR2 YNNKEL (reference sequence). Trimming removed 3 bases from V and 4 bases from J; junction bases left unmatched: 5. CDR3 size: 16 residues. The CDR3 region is CASSHALAGGPDTQYF. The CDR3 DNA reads TGTGCCAGCAGCCATGCACTAGCGGGGGGTCCAGATACGCAGTATTTT.

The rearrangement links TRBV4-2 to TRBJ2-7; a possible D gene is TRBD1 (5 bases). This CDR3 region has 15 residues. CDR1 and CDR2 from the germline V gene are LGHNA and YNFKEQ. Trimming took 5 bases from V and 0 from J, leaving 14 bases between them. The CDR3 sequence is CASSDTGASSYEQYF. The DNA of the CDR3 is TGTGCCAGCAGCGATACAGGCGCCAGCTCCTACGAGCAGTACTTC.

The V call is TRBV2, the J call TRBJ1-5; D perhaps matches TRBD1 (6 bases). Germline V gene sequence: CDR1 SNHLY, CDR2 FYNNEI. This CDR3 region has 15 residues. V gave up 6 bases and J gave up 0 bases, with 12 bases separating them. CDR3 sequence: CASRDGQTSNQPQHF. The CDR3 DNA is TGTGCCAGCAGAGACGGACAGACTAGCAATCAGCCCCAGCATTTT.

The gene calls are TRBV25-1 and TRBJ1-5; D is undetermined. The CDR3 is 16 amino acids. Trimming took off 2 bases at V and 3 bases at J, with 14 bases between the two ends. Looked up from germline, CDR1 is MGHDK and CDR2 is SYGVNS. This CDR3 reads CASSEAGVGYNQPQHF. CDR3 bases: TGTGCCAGCAGTGAAGCCGGGGTGGGATACAATCAGCCCCAGCATTTT.

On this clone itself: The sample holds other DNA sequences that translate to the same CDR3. The CDR3 coding sequence is TGTGCCAGCAGCCATTCAGGGGGGAACACTGAAGCTTTCTTT. Protein: CASSHSGGNTEAFF. The chain uses TRBV3-1 (or the pseudogene TRBV3-2) and TRBJ1-1; TRBD1 matches at 7 bases. The V gene end was trimmed by 3 bases and the J gene end by 1 base; junction bases not matched to a gene: 2. CDR3 length equals 14 residues. Germline lookup yields CDR1 LGHDT and CDR2 YNNKEL (reference sequence).

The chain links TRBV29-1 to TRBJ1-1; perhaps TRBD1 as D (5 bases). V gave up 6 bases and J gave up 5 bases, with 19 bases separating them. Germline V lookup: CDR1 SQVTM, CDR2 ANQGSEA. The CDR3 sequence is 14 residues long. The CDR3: CSVVVEGRRTEAFF. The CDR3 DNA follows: TGCAGCGTAGTCGTAGAGGGGAGGAGAACTGAAGCTTTCTTT. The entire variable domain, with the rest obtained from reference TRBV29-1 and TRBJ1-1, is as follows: SAVISQKPSRDICQRGTSLTIQCQVDSQVTMMFWYRQQPGQSLTLIATANQGSEATYESGFVIDKFPISRPNLTFSTLTVSNMSPEDSSIYLCSVVVEGRRTEAFFGQGTRLTVV.

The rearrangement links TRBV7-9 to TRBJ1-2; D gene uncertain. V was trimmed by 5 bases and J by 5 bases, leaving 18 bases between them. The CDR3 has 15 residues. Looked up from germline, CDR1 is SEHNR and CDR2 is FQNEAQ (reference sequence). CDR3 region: CASSKATGYNYGYTF. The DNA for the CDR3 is TGTGCCAGCAGCAAAGCGACGGGGTACAATTATGGCTACACCTTC.